This paragraph covers one TCR beta chain sequence. This record comes from a study of blood T cell repertoires in COVID-19. Study-level information: COVID-19 samples collected from the United States, Italy and Spain covered acute and convalescent phases. From T cells, B-cell-depleted T cells, or PBMCs came the material, which was cDNA or gDNA.

Original data processing: The authors estimated nucleated cell counts from reference gene primer amplification. Some clones are missing from TCRdb's copy, which holds only in-frame ones; the method was immunoSEQ multiplex PCR. V and J calls and clone size come straight from that table; D and trimming were deduced from the DNA. Here the sample spans 240,000 or so clones, approximately 90% being singletons. Germline values: CDR1 SNHLY, CDR2 FYNNEI. The ends were cut back, 3 bases at V and 4 bases at J, with 10 bases in the middle. The CDR3 has 14 residues. The sequence came from a man aged 60 to 69 who had recovered from COVID-19. What was sequenced was peripheral blood. The chain has TRBV2 and TRBJ1-5, with D hard to call. The CDR3 is CASSETARNQPQHF. In DNA form, the CDR3 reads TGTGCCAGCAGTGAGACGGCCAGGAATCAGCCCCAGCATTTT.